This TCR beta chain was sequenced in a study of shared clonotypes between healthy human individuals. Germline CDR1 reads SGDLS; CDR2 reads YYNGEE. V lost 3 bases, J lost 1 base, and 7 bases lay in between. CDR3 size: 13 residues. CD45RO negativity and positive selection for CCR7 defined naive CD8 cells, a population that excluded terminally differentiated effector memory CD45RA+ cells. Data came from immunoSEQ multiplex PCR; TCRdb stores just in-frame clones and leaves some out. The sample lists about 2.1 million clones, just over 90% seen once, with about 1.6% in the top ten. The sequence came from a man between 18 and 29 years old in good health. Some clones in this sample may be carry-over from other donors' samples. This chain links TRBV9 with TRBJ2-5; no definite D call. Input material: naive CD8+ T cells from PBMCs. The CDR3 nucleotides read TGTGCCAGCAGCGGGCGGACCCAAGAGACCCAGTACTTC. It encodes CASSGRTQETQYF.